Listed here are 18 T cell receptor beta chains from one sample, sequenced in a study of T cell repertoires in cytomegalovirus infection. The antigens these receptors bind are not known. MiXCR was run by TCRdb on the reads, yielding one entry per CDR3 protein. This sample has hundreds of thousands of distinct CDR3 sequences, with under 40% found just once. This specimen was cultured CD8+ T cells from PBMCs, taken from culture after CMV antigen stimulation. The receptors were gathered from a human donor in good health (CMV status not recorded). Some clones in this sample may be carry-over from other donors' samples.

The V and J genes are TRBV2 and TRBJ1-2; 9 bases line up with TRBD1. CDR3 length: 16 residues. Per the germline V gene, CDR1 is SNHLY and CDR2 is FYNNEI. J lost 1 base, V lost 3 bases, and 6 bases had no gene match. The CDR3 DNA is TGTGCCAGCAGTGAGGAAGGGACAGGGTATAACTATGGCTACACCTTC. This codes for CASSEEGTGYNYGYTF.

The genes are TRBV3-1 and TRBJ1-2, with D tentatively TRBD1 (6 bases). This CDR3 region has 14 residues. V was trimmed by 4 bases and J by 6 bases, leaving 15 bases between them. Germline V lookup: CDR1 LGHDT, CDR2 YNNKEL (reference sequence). This chain's CDR3 is CASSLHRAKHGYTF. CDR3 in DNA: TGTGCCAGCAGCCTCCACAGGGCGAAGCATGGCTACACCTTC.

The CDR3 sequence is CASSFAGRPGNQPQHF. The CDR3 coding sequence is TGTGCCAGCAGTTTTGCAGGGCGTCCGGGCAATCAGCCCCAGCATTTT. The chain has TRBV27 and TRBJ1-5; possible D gene TRBD1, 5 bases. V gave up 3 bases and J gave up 2 bases, with 14 bases separating them. This CDR3 has 16 residues. Per germline, CDR1 MNHEY and CDR2 SMNVEV (reference sequence).

This clonotype has a count of ten or more. The chain has TRBV7-8 and TRBJ1-2; tentative D call: TRBD1 (5 bases). CDR3 length equals 15 residues. Germline V gives CDR1 SGHVS, CDR2 FQNEAQ. V dropped 2 bases and J dropped 6 bases, with 16 bases sitting between them. In DNA form, the CDR3 reads TGTGCCAGCAGCTTATCTCGGCGGCGGGGGAATGGCTACACCTTC. Encoded protein: CASSLSRRRGNGYTF.

The chain joins TRBV2 to TRBJ1-1; 10 bases match TRBD1. Unmatched junction bases numbered 13, after V lost 5 bases and J lost 4 bases. The CDR3 is 17 amino acids. Germline V gene lookup returns CDR1 SNHLY and CDR2 FYNNEI. CDR3 sequence: CASSFGTGDRVGTEAFF. In DNA, the CDR3 is TGTGCCAGCAGTTTTGGGACAGGGGACCGTGTCGGCACTGAAGCTTTCTTT.

V and J are TRBV7-9 and TRBJ1-2; 7 nucleotides match TRBD1. J gave up 6 bases and V 7 bases, and 8 bases lay outside the gene matches. The germline gives CDR1 SEHNR, CDR2 FQNEAQ (reference sequence). There are 13 residues in the CDR3. The CDR3 reads CASTPQGRDGYTF. In nucleotides, the CDR3 is TGTGCCAGCACCCCACAGGGGCGGGATGGCTACACCTTC. Filled out from reference TRBV7-9 and TRBJ1-2, the complete variable domain reads DTGVSQNPRHKITKRGQNVTFRCDPISEHNRLYWYRQTLGQGPEFLTYFQNEAQLEKSRLLSDRFSAERPKGSFSTLEIQRTEQGDSAMYLCASTPQGRDGYTFGSGTRLTVV.

This clonotype was detected only once. The rearrangement joins TRBV5-4 to TRBJ2-1, with a tentative D call TRBD2 (7 bases). CDR1 and CDR2 (germline): SGHNT, YYREEE (reference sequence). This CDR3 contains 15 residues. V lost 1 base to trimming and J lost 5 bases, with 13 bases between them. The CDR3 coding sequence is TGTGCCAGCAGCTTGTGGCGGGGGCCCGACAATGAGCAGTTCTTC. It codes for CASSLWRGPDNEQFF.

The chain uses TRBV19 and TRBJ2-1; no clear D gene. Trimming removed 2 bases from V and 6 bases from J, with 8 bases in between. The CDR3 is 13 residues long. CDR1 LNHDA and CDR2 SQIVND come from the germline V gene (reference sequence). As DNA, the CDR3 is TGTGCCAGTAGTATAACGTGGATCAATGAGCAGTTCTTC. Its translation: CASSITWINEQFF. The whole variable domain, remainder taken from reference TRBV19 and TRBJ2-1, is DGGITQSPKYLFRKEGQNVTLSCEQNLNHDAMYWYRQDPGQGLRLIYYSQIVNDFQKGDIAEGYSVSREKKESFPLTVTSAQKNPTAFYLCASSITWINEQFFGPGTRLTVL.

This clonotype was picked up a small number of times. The CDR3 region is CATNPNTGELFF. The CDR3 DNA sequence: TGTGCCACCAACCCGAACACCGGGGAGCTGTTTTTT. The chain joins TRBV10-3 to TRBJ2-2; no clear D gene. Trimming stripped 10 bases from V and 0 bases from J, with 6 bases between. This CDR3 spans 12 amino acids. CDR1 ENHRY and CDR2 SYGVKD come from the germline V gene.

This clonotype was detected only a few times. The gene calls are TRBV5-5 and TRBJ2-5; D gene uncertain. Germline values: CDR1 SGHKS, CDR2 YYEKEE (reference sequence). This CDR3 has 14 amino acids. The ends were cut back, 4 bases at V and 1 base at J, with 11 bases in the middle. The CDR3 loop reads CASSPTTGQETQYF. The DNA of the CDR3 is TGTGCCAGCAGCCCGACGACTGGCCAAGAGACCCAGTACTTC.

This clonotype was counted once. The gene calls are TRBV5-5 and TRBJ2-7, with unresolved D. This CDR3 has 15 amino acids. The V end was cut by 3 bases, the J end by 0 bases, with 13 bases between. In germline, CDR1 is SGHKS, CDR2 YYEKEE (reference sequence). This chain's CDR3 is CASSSVDFPSYEQYF. The CDR3 bases are TGTGCCAGCAGCTCAGTCGACTTCCCCTCCTACGAGCAGTACTTC.

This clonotype appeared many times. The J gene is TRBJ1-2, the V gene TRBV7-2; the match to TRBD1 covers 10 bases. Germline V lookup: CDR1 SGHTA, CDR2 FQGNSA. This CDR3 comprises 16 residues. J lost 4 bases, V lost 5 bases, and 10 bases had no gene match. The CDR3 nucleotides read TGTGCCAGCAGCCCTCACGACAGGGGGCGAGGCTATGGCTACACCTTC. It is translated as CASSPHDRGRGYGYTF.

At least ten counts were recorded for this clonotype. This chain uses TRBV7-6 with TRBJ1-2; D is unresolved. Trimming shortened V by 5 bases and J by 4 bases, and 17 bases separated the two germline ends. The CDR3 is 15 amino acids. Germline loops: CDR1 SGHVS, CDR2 FNYEAQ. In DNA, the CDR3 is TGTGCCAGCAGCCACCCCTTGCGGGAGCCCTATGGCTACACCTTC. Translated: CASSHPLREPYGYTF.

The sample holds many counts of this clonotype. The chain couples TRBV7-6 to TRBJ2-1; TRBD2 aligns across 13 bases. This CDR3 has 18 amino acids. Per germline, CDR1 SGHVS and CDR2 FNYEAQ. The J segment lost 4 bases and the V segment lost 1 base, leaving 7 bases of the junction unmatched. The CDR3 sequence is CASSLVTSGGGEYNEQFF. The CDR3 DNA reads TGTGCCAGCAGCTTAGTTACTAGCGGGGGGGGTGAATACAATGAGCAGTTCTTC.

The chain uses TRBV11-2 and TRBJ2-1, with D uncertain. The V gene's germline CDR1 is SGHAT and CDR2 FQNNGV. The germline V and J ends were trimmed by 0 bases and 0 bases, with 12 bases remaining between them. The CDR3 has 17 residues. The CDR3 DNA reads TGTGCCAGCAGCTTAGATGTGTGGGGAAGCTCCTACAATGAGCAGTTCTTC. Protein sequence: CASSLDVWGSSYNEQFF.

This clonotype was detected only once. V gene TRBV19 combines with J gene TRBJ1-5, with D uncertain. Trimming left V 3 bases short and J 0 bases short, with 9 bases between. CDR3 length equals 15 residues. Per germline, CDR1 LNHDA and CDR2 SQIVND (reference sequence). The CDR3 DNA sequence: TGTGCCAGTAGTATTCGACAAGCTAGCAATCAGCCCCAGCATTTT. Translated, it gives CASSIRQASNQPQHF.

V gene TRBV20-1 combines with J gene TRBJ1-2; tentative D call: TRBD1 (5 bases). There are 15 residues in the CDR3. The V and J ends lost 0 bases and 4 bases respectively, with 15 bases between them. Germline-derived CDR1 and CDR2 are DFQATT and SNEGSKA (reference sequence). CDR3 sequence: CSARDLTDIGYGYTF. Written as DNA, the CDR3 is TGCAGTGCTAGAGATCTTACGGACATAGGCTATGGCTACACCTTC.

This chain connects TRBV27 to TRBJ2-4; D not resolved. V dropped 7 bases and J dropped 5 bases, with 12 bases sitting between them. This CDR3 region has 13 residues. Germline-derived CDR1 and CDR2 are MNHEY and SMNVEV (reference sequence). CDR3 amino acids: CASKMSPQNIQYF. In DNA, the CDR3 is TGTGCCAGCAAGATGTCACCCCAAAACATTCAGTACTTC.